The T cell receptor (beta chain) under discussion was sequenced for a study of tumor-infiltrating lymphocytes in primary liver carcinoma. Broader study findings: It was in tumors, not blood, that the top-250-clone fraction was significantly higher (p = 0.039). Tumor-adjacent and tumor-blood pairs shared a smaller degree of overlap than tumor region pairs.

The CDR3 covers 16 residues. The V gene's germline CDR1 is SGHAT and CDR2 FQNNGV. With a constant-region primer, TCR beta cDNA was made from approximately 450 ng of total RNA. Nested multiplex PCR, run for three rounds with slightly modified ARM-PCR, yielded TCR beta libraries. Use of TRBV1-TRBV30 forward primers with a C-beta reverse primer characterized the first two PCR rounds, which lasted about 9 cycles each. Via MiXCR, TCRdb re-called the multiplex PCR reads, giving one row per CDR3 protein. The sample holds around 56,000 distinct CDR3 sequences, about two thirds seen once. The tissue used was unsorted bulk material of 20-30 mg. RNA and DNA were co-extracted from it with the AllPrep DNA/RNA mini kit. Every one of the tumor samples had a viable tumor cell content above 75%. About this clonotype: Its cognate antigen is unknown. Sequence at one end of the junction differs from germline and may be a read error.

This chain uses TRBV11-2 with TRBJ2-5, with D hard to call. The clonotype comes from a man between 35 and 55 years old with primary liver carcinoma and hepatitis B virus infection. The sequencing sample was made of liver tumor tissue from sampling region 2. The subset: tumor region T2, inferior pole. The CDR3 bases are TGTGTCAGCAGTCAAACTCCTGGCGTGGGGAAAGAGACACAGTACTTC. Its protein is CVSSQTPGVGKETQYF.